This T cell receptor (beta chain) was retrieved from a study of control samples from healthy donors and cancer patients. TCRdb's copy holds only in-frame clones and misses some; the assay was immunoSEQ multiplex PCR. The sample gives 150,000 to 200,000 clones, around 96% of which show up once; 7.5% to 8.5% is in the top ten. V shed 2 bases and J 6 bases; nucleotides not matched to a gene: 4. Germline CDR1 is SGHRS and CDR2 is YFSETQ. The CDR3 has 15 residues. V and J are TRBV5-1 and TRBJ2-2, with TRBD2 matching 10 bases. Sequenced material: blood. The TCR was taken from a woman aged 40 to 49 in good health. CDR3 in DNA: TGCGCCAGCAGCTTCCGACTAGCGGGTGCCGGGGAGCTGTTTTTT. This codes for CASSFRLAGAGELFF.